The T cell receptor beta chain under discussion was sequenced for a study of radiation and T cells in renal cell carcinoma. General study results and limits: No pretreatment tumor biopsies were available for baseline clonotypes.

CDR1 and CDR2 from the germline V gene are SGDLS and YYNGEE. V lost 3 bases to trimming and J lost 1 base; unmatched junction nucleotides: 3. The CDR3 is made up of 14 amino acids. The time point denotes: blood 2 weeks post-SBRT. Noted treatment: 15 Gy SBRT to primary tumor, nephrectomy 4 weeks later. Sequencing was performed with immunoSEQ multiplex PCR; in TCRdb, only in-frame clones are kept and a portion is missing. The sample shows 100,000 to 150,000 clones, around 90% of them seen only once. As to this clone: Its antigen remains unidentified.

The material sequenced was blood, taken from a patient whose treatment included radiotherapy and nephrectomy. The genes are TRBV9 and TRBJ1-1, with 7 bases fitting TRBD1. This sequence was found in a woman aged 70-85 years with renal cell carcinoma. This chain's CDR3 is CASSGRDRNTEAFF. In DNA form, the CDR3 reads TGTGCCAGCAGCGGCCGGGACAGGAACACTGAAGCTTTCTTT.